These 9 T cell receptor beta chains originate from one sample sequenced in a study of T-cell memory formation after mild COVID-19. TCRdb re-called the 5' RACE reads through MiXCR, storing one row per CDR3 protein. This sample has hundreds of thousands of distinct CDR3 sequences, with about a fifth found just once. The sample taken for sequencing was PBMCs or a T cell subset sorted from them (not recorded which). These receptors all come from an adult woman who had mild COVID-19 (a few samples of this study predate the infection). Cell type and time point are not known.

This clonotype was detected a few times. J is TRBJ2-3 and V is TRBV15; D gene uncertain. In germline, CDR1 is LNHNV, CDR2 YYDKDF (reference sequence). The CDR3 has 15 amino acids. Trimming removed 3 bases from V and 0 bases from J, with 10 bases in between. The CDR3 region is CATSSRLTSTDTQYF. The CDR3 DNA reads TGTGCCACCAGCAGTCGGCTAACCAGCACAGATACGCAGTATTTT.

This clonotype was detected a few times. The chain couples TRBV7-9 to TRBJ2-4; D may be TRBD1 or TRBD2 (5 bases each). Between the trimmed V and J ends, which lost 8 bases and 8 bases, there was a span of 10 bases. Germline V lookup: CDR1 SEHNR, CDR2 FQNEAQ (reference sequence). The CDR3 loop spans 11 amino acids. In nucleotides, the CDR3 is TGTGCCAGCGGAACGGGACACATTCAGTACTTC. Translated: CASGTGHIQYF. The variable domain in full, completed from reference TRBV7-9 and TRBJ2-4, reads DTGVSQNPRHKITKRGQNVTFRCDPISEHNRLYWYRQTLGQGPEFLTYFQNEAQLEKSRLLSDRFSAERPKGSFSTLEIQRTEQGDSAMYLCASGTGHIQYFGAGTRLSVL.

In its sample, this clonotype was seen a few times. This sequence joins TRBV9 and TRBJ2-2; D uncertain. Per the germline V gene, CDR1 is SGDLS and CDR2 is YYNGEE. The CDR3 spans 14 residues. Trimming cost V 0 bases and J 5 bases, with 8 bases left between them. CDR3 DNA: TGTGCCAGCAGCGTAGGCGTGGGGACCGGGGAGCTGTTTTTT. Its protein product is CASSVGVGTGELFF.

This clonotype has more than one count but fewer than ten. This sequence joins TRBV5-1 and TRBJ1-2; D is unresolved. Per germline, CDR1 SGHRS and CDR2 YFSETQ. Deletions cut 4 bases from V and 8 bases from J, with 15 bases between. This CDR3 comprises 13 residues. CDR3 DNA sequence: TGCGCCAGCAGCAAAGGATCCCTGGGAGGCTACACCTTC. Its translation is CASSKGSLGGYTF.

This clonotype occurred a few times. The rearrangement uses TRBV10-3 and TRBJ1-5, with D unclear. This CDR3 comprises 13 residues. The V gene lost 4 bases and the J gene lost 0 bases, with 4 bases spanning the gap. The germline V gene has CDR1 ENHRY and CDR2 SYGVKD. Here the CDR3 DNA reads TGTGCCATCAGTGTTGATAGCAATCAGCCCCAGCATTTT. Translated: CAISVDSNQPQHF.

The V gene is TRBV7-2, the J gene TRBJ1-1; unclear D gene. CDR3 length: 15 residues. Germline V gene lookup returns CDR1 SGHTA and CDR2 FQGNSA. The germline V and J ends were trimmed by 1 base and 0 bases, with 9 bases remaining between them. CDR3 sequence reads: CASSLDVPLNTEAFF. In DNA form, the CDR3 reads TGTGCCAGCAGCTTAGATGTGCCCCTGAACACTGAAGCTTTCTTT.

The DNA of the CDR3 is TGTGCCAGCAGCCCGTCCACAATCCGGTACGAGCAGTACTTC. It is translated as CASSPSTIRYEQYF. The chain combines TRBV16 with TRBJ2-7; unclear D gene. Per germline, CDR1 KGHSY and CDR2 FQNENV. The CDR3 spans 14 residues. Trimming took 4 bases from V and 4 from J, leaving 14 bases between them.

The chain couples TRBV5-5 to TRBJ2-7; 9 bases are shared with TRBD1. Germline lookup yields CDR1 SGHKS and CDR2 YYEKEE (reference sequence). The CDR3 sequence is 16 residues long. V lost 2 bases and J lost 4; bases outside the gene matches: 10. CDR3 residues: CASSFEPGQGQYEQYF. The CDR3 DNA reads TGTGCCAGCAGCTTCGAACCCGGACAGGGGCAATACGAGCAGTACTTC.

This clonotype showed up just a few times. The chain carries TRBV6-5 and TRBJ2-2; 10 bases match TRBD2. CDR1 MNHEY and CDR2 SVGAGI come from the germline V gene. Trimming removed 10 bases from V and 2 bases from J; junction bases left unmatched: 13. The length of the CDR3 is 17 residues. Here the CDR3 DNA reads TGTGCCAACGATAAACGGACTAGCGGAATTAACACCGGGGAGCTGTTTTTT. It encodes CANDKRTSGINTGELFF.